This entry is about one T cell receptor (beta chain). Its specificity is unknown. The data were obtained in a study of cytomegalovirus exposure and HLA in healthy donors. As for the study in general: Approximately 81% of 350 to 400 genotyped donors fell in the Caucasian-associated ancestry cluster. Overall study results and limits: In an earlier analysis, about 87% or about 30%: the productive usage of most TCR beta V segments.

V lost 5 bases to trimming and J lost 7 bases; unmatched junction nucleotides: 8. Germline V CDR1 and CDR2: KGHSH, LQKENI. CDR3 size: 15 residues. Researchers ran the PCR with 60 Vbeta and 13 Jbeta primers. The protocol was immunoSEQ multiplex PCR, while the TCRdb copy is restricted to in-frame clones and leaves out a portion. The sample yields 100,000 to 150,000 clones, more than 80% seen once. Input material: PBMCs. The chain combines TRBV18 with TRBJ2-2; 9 bases line up with TRBD1. This TCR derives from a man aged 25-45 years in good health and CMV-seropositive. The CDR3 spells CASSRTGDLSGELFF. The CDR3 coding sequence is TGTGCCAGCTCAAGGACAGGGGATTTGAGCGGGGAGCTGTTTTTT. The entire variable domain, with the rest obtained from reference TRBV18 and TRBJ2-2, is as follows: NAGVMQNPRHLVRRRGQEARLRCSPMKGHSHVYWYRQLPEEGLKFMVYLQKENIIDESGMPKERFSAEFPKEGPSILRIQQVVRGDSAAYFCASSRTGDLSGELFFGEGSRLTVL.